These 8 T cell receptor beta chains came from one sample sequenced in a study of control samples from healthy donors and cancer patients. TCRdb keeps only in-frame clones here, not all; method: immunoSEQ multiplex PCR. The sample carries around 100,000 clones, 80% to 95% recorded once. The sequenced material came from blood. These receptors all come from a human donor in good health. The donor label of this sample is uncertain.

The J gene is TRBJ2-1, the V gene TRBV20-1; D ambiguous. From germline, CDR1 is DFQATT and CDR2 SNEGSKA (reference sequence). The CDR3 is made up of 11 amino acids. V lost 4 bases, J lost 9 bases, and 10 bases lay in between. CDR3 coding DNA: TGCAGTGCTAAAATCCTCGGTGAGCAGTTCTTC. Amino acids: CSAKILGEQFF.

Remarks on this clone: The same CDR3 can be traced to other DNA sequences in this sample. CDR3 protein: CASSLVQENTEAFF. The DNA of the CDR3 is TGCGCCAGCAGCTTGGTGCAGGAGAACACTGAAGCTTTCTTT. This chain joins TRBV5-1 and TRBJ1-1, with D hard to call. The V end lost 0 bases, the J end lost 1 base, and 7 bases lay between the germline ends. Per germline, CDR1 SGHRS and CDR2 YFSETQ. The CDR3 is 14 residues long.

DNA for the CDR3: TGTGCCTGGAGTGTACAGGGGGGTCCTGGAAACACCATATATTTT. It encodes CAWSVQGGPGNTIYF. V is TRBV30 and J is TRBJ1-3; 8 positions match TRBD1. Germline-derived CDR1 and CDR2 are GTSNPN and SVGIG (reference sequence). The V gene end was trimmed by 0 bases and the J gene end by 2 bases; junction bases not matched to a gene: 3. This CDR3 is 15 amino acids long.

V gene TRBV28 combines with J gene TRBJ1-3, with a tentative D call TRBD1 (5 bases). The CDR3 spans 14 residues. V was trimmed by 8 bases and J by 3 bases, leaving 14 bases between them. The germline V gene has CDR1 MDHEN and CDR2 SYDVKM. In nucleotides, the CDR3 is TGTGCCAGCCGTCGAGGGGAGCATGGAAACACCATATATTTT. Amino acids: CASRRGEHGNTIYF.

This chain connects TRBV9 to TRBJ1-6; no firm D call. From germline, CDR1 is SGDLS and CDR2 YYNGEE. CDR3 length: 14 residues. Trimming removed 0 bases from V and 6 bases from J, with 7 bases in between. CDR3 coding DNA: TGTGCCAGCAGCGTAGACTTACCTAATTCACCCCTCCACTTT. Translation gives CASSVDLPNSPLHF.

The chain links TRBV5-5 to TRBJ1-5; possibly TRBD1 for D (5 bases). The CDR3 consists of 15 residues. CDR1 and CDR2 (germline): SGHKS, YYEKEE (reference sequence). V lost 1 base and J 7 bases, leaving 15 bases between the germline ends. CDR3 amino acids: CASSLYQGAGQPQHF. The CDR3 nucleotides are TGTGCCAGCAGCTTGTATCAAGGGGCTGGGCAGCCCCAGCATTTT. The full variable domain, its missing parts supplied by reference TRBV5-5 and TRBJ1-5, is DAGVTQSPTHLIKTRGQQVTLRCSPISGHKSVSWYQQVLGQGPQFIFQYYEKEERGRGNFPDRFSARQFPNYSSELNVNALLLGDSALYLCASSLYQGAGQPQHFGDGTRLSIL.

The rearrangement joins TRBV2 to TRBJ2-3; 8 nucleotides agree with TRBD2. Trimming removed 10 bases from V and 2 bases from J; junction bases left unmatched: 8. CDR3 length: 14 residues. The germline CDR1 and CDR2 sequences are SNHLY and FYNNEI. The CDR3, as DNA: TGTGCCACCGTAGCGGGGCCGAACACAGATACGCAGTATTTT. Protein sequence: CATVAGPNTDTQYF.

This sequence joins TRBV24-1 and TRBJ1-5; D is unresolved. CDR3 size: 12 residues. V gave up 12 bases and J gave up 5 bases, with 13 bases separating them. CDR1 is KGHDR, CDR2 SFDVKD, per germline. CDR3 sequence reads: CAPVGCDQPQHF. CDR3 in DNA: TGTGCCCCCGTGGGTTGTGATCAGCCCCAGCATTTT.